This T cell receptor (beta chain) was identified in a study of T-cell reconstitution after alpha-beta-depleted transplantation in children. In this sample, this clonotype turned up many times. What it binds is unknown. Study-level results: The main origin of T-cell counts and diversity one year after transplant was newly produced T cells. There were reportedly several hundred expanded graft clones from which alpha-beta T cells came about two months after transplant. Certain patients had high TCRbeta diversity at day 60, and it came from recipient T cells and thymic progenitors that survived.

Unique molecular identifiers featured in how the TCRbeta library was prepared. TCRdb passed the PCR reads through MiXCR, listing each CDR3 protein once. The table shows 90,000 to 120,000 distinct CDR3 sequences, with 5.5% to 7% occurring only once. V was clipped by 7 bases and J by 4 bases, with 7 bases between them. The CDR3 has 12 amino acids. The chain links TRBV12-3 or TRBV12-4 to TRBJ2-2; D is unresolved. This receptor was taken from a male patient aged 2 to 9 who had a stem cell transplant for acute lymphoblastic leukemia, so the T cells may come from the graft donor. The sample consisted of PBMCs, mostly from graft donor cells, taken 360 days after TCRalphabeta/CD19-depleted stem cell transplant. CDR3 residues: CASTQSTGELFF. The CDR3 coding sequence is TGTGCCAGCACCCAGAGCACCGGGGAGCTGTTTTTT.